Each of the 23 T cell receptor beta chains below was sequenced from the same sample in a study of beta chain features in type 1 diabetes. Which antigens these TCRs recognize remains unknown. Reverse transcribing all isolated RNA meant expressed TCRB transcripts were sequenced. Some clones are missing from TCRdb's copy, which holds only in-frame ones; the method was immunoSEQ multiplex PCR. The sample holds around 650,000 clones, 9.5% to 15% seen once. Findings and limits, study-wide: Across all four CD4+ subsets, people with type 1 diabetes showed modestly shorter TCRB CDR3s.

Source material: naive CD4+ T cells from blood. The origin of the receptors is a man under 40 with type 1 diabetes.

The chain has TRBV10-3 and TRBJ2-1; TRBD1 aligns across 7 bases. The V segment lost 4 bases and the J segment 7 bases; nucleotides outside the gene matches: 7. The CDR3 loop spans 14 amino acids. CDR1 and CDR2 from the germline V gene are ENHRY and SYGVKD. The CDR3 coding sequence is TGTGCCATCAGTGGGACAGGTATGGGAAATGAGCAGTTCTTC. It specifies CAISGTGMGNEQFF.

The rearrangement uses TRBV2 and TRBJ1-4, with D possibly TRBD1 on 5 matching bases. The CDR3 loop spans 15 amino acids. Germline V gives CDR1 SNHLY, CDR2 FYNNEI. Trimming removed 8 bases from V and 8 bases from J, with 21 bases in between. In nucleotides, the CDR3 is TGTGCCAGCCAACCAGGTGGGGGAGGTAGAGAAAAACTGTTTTTT. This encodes CASQPGGGGREKLFF.

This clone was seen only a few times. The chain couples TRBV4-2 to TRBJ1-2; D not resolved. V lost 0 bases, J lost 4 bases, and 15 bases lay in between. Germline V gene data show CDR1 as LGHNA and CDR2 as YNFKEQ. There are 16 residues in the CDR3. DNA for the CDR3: TGTGCCAGCAGCCAAGATATGTTGGAACAGCGCTATGGCTACACCTTC. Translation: CASSQDMLEQRYGYTF.

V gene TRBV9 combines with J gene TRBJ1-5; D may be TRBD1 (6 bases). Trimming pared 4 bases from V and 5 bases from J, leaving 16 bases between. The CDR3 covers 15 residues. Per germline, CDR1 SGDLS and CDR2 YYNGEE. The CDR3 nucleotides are TGTGCCAGCAGCCTCCAGGGGCTTCGGGATCAGCCCCAGCATTTT. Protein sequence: CASSLQGLRDQPQHF.

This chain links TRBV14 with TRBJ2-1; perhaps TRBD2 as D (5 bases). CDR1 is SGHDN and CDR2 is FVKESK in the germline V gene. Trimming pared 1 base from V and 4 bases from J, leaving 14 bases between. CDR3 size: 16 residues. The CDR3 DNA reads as TGTGCCAGCAGCCAAGGCGCGGGCAGAGGTTACAATGAGCAGTTCTTC. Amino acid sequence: CASSQGAGRGYNEQFF.

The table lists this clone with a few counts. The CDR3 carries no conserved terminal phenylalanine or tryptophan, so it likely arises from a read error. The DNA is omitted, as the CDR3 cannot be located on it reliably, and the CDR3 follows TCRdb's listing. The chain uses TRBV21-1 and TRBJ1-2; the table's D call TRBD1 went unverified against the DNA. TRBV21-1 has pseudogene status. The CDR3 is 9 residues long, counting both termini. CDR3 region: CASREGDRP.

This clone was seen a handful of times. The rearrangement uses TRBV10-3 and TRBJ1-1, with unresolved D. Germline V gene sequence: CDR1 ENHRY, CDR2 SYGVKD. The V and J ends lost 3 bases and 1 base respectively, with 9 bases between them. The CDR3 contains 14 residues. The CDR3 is CAISDETRNTEAFF. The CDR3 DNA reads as TGTGCCATCAGTGACGAGACAAGGAACACTGAAGCTTTCTTT.

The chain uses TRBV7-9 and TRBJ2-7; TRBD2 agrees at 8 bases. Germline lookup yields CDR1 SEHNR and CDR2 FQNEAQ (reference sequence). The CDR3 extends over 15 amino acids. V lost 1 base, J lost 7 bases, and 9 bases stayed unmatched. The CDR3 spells CASSLEEFAGGEQYF. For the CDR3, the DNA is TGTGCCAGCAGCTTAGAGGAGTTTGCGGGGGGTGAGCAGTACTTC.

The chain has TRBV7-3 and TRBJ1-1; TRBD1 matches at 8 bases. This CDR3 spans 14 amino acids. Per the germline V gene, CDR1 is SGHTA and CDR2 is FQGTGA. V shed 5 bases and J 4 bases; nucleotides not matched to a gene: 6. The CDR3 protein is CASSLQGASTEAFF. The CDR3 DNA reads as TGTGCCAGCAGCCTTCAGGGGGCTAGCACTGAAGCTTTCTTT.

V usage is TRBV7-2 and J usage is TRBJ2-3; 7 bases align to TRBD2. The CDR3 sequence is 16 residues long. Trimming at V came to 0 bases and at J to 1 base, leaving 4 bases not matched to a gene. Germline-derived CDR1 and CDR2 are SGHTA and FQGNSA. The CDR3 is CASSLALSGGTDTQYF. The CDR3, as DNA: TGTGCCAGCAGCTTAGCGTTGAGCGGGGGCACAGATACGCAGTATTTT.

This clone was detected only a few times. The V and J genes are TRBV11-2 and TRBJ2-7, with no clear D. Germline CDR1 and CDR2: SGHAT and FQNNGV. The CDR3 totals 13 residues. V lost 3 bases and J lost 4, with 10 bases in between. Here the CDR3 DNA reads TGTGCCAGCAGCTTCGTGGGCCGGTACGAGCAGTACTTC. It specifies CASSFVGRYEQYF. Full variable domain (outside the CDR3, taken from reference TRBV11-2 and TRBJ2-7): EAGVAQSPRYKIIEKRQSVAFWCNPISGHATLYWYQQILGQGPKLLIQFQNNGVVDDSQLPKDRFSAERLKGVDSTLKIQPAKLEDSAVYLCASSFVGRYEQYFGPGTRLTVT.

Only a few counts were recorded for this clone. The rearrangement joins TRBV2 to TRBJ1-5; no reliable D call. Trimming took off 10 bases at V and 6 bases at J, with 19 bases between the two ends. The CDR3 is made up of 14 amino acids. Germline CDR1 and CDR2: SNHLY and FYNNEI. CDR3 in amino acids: CATRGGSGGQPQHF. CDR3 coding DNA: TGTGCCACCCGAGGAGGGTCCGGCGGTCAGCCCCAGCATTTT.

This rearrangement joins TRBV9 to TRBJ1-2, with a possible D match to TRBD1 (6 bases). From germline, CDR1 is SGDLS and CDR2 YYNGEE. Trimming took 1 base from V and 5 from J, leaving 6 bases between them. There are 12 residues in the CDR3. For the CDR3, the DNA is TGTGCCAGCAGCGTACAGGGGTATGGCTACACCTTC. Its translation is CASSVQGYGYTF.

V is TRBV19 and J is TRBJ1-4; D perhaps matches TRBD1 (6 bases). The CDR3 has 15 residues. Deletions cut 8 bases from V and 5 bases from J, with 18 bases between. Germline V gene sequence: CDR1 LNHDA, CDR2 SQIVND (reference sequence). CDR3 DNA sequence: TGTGCCAGTTCGACCCACAGGGAGCCAAATGAAAAACTGTTTTTT. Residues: CASSTHREPNEKLFF. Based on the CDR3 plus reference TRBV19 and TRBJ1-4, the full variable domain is DGGITQSPKYLFRKEGQNVTLSCEQNLNHDAMYWYRQDPGQGLRLIYYSQIVNDFQKGDIAEGYSVSREKKESFPLTVTSAQKNPTAFYLCASSTHREPNEKLFFGSGTQLSVL.

In DNA, the CDR3 is TGTGCCAGCAGCTTCTTTGCGGGGGGCTACAATGAGCAGTTCTTC. Amino acids: CASSFFAGGYNEQFF. The chain links TRBV7-2 to TRBJ2-1; 8 bases are a match to TRBD2. Trimming took 3 bases from V and 3 from J; bases not matched to a gene: 4. CDR3 length equals 15 residues. Germline V gene data show CDR1 as SGHTA and CDR2 as FQGNSA.

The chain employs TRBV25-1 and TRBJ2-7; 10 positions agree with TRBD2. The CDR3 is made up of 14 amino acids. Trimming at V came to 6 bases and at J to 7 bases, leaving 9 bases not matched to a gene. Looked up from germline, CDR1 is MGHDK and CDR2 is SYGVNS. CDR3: CASSSLAGSREQYF. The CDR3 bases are TGTGCCAGCAGCTCACTAGCGGGGAGTCGGGAGCAGTACTTC.

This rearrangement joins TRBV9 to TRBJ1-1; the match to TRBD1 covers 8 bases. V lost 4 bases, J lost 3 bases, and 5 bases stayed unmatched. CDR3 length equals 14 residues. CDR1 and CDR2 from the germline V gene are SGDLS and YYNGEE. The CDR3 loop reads CASSFGQGDTEAFF. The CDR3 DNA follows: TGTGCCAGCAGCTTCGGACAGGGCGACACTGAAGCTTTCTTT.

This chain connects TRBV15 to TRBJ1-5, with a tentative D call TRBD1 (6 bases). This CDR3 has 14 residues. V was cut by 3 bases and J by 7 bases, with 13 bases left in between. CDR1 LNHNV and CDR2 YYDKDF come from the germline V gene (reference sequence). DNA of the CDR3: TGTGCCACCAGCAGTACAGGGAGGAACCAGCCCCAGCATTTT. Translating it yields CATSSTGRNQPQHF.

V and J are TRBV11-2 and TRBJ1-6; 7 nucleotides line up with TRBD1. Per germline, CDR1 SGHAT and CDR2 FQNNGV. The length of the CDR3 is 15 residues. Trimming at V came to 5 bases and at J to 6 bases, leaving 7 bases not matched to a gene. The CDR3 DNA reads TGTGCCAGCAGCCCTGGCCGGGACAGTAATTCACCCCTCCACTTT. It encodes CASSPGRDSNSPLHF.

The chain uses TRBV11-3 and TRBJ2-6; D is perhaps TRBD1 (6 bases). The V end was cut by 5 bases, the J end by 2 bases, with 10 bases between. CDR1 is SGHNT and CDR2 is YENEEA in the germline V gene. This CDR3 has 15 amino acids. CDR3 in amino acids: CASSRNRAGANVLTF. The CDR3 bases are TGTGCCAGCAGCCGAAACAGGGCTGGGGCCAACGTCCTGACTTTC.

CDR3 amino acids: CAISGPPSRLNTGELFF. The CDR3, as DNA: TGTGCCATCAGTGGACCCCCTTCCCGACTGAACACCGGGGAGCTGTTTTTT. The V and J genes are TRBV10-3 and TRBJ2-2; D is unresolved. The CDR3 has 17 residues. The ends were cut back, 4 bases at V and 1 base at J, with 16 bases in the middle. Germline CDR1 ENHRY, CDR2 SYGVKD.

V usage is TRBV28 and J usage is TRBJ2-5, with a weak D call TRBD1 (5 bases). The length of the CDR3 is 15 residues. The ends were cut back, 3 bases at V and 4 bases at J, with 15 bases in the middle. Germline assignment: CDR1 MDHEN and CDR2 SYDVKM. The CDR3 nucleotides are TGTGCCAGCAGTTTGAGTACAGGTGGGGTAGAGACCCAGTACTTC. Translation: CASSLSTGGVETQYF.

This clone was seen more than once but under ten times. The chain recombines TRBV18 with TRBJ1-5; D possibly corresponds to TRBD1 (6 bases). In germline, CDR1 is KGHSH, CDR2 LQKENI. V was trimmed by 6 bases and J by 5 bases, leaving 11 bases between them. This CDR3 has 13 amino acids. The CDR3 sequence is CASSQTGYQPQHF. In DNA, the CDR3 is TGTGCCAGCTCCCAAACAGGGTATCAGCCCCAGCATTTT. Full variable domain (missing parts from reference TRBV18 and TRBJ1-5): NAGVMQNPRHLVRRRGQEARLRCSPMKGHSHVYWYRQLPEEGLKFMVYLQKENIIDESGMPKERFSAEFPKEGPSILRIQQVVRGDSAAYFCASSQTGYQPQHFGDGTRLSIL.